Listed below are T cell receptor beta chains from one sample, sequenced in a study of graft-versus-host responses after intestinal transplantation. TCRdb keeps only in-frame clones here, not all; method: immunoSEQ multiplex PCR. In the table there are 81,000 or so clones, approximately 92% of which are singletons. Antigens for these TCRs are unknown. The specimen comprised unstimulated CD8+ T cells sorted from spleen or lymph node cells, sampled before transplant. Receptor source: a human donor who was the organ donor for an intestinal transplant. Each CDR3 is given with its conserved first and last residue.

v_call | cdr3_aa
TRBV27 | CASSWASGISGELFF
TRBV6-1 | CATQWGDSYEQYF
TRBV7-6 | CASSRYPGGGAGQYF
TRBV28 | CASSLLGADEQFF
TRBV9 | CASSDQPLAGEAYNEQFF
TRBV19 | CASSIAQREGPIYEQFF
TRBV18 | CASSPPGDPGANVLTF
TRBV14 | CASSQETVNYGYTF
TRBV29-1 | CSVLQGLVTDTQYF
TRBV15 | CATSPPAGGVNEQFF
TRBV29-1 | CSVRAGDNEQFF
TRBV2 | CASGLPQGLNYGYTF
TRBV5-4 | CASSLGDRSSYEQYF
TRBV5-1 | CASSPTGGTDTQYF
TRBV29-1 | CSVWGAGNTDTQYF
TRBV30 | CAWEDRTRAYGYTF
TRBV28 | CASSSLLRQYF
TRBV6-5 | CASTKRQNTGELFF
TRBV6-1 | CASSGTLSSYEQYF
TRBV11-2 | CASSLRILGGTEAFF
TRBV5-6 | CASSLMGWTGYNEQFF
TRBV27 | CASSLSPDTGSPLHF
TRBV19 | CASTMGPSGNTIYF
TRBV4-1 | CASSARGGGTDTQYF
TRBV7-8 | CASSIHRENPTNEKLFF